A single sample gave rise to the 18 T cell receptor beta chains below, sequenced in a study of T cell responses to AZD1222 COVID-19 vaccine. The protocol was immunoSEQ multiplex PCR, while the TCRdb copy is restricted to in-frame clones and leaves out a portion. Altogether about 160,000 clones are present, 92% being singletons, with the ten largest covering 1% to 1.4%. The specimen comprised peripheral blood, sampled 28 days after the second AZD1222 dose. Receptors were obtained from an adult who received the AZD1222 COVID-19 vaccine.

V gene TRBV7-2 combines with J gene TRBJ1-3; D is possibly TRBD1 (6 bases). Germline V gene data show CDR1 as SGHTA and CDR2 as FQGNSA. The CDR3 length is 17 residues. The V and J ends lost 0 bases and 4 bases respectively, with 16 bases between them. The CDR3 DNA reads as TGTGCCAGCAGCTTAGCGGGTGGCAGGGGTACGGGAAACACCATATATTTT. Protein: CASSLAGGRGTGNTIYF.

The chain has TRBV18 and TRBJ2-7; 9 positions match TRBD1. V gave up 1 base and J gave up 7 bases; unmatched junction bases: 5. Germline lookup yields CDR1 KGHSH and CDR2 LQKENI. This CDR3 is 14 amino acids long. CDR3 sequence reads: CASSPRDRGDEQYF. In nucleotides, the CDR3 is TGTGCCAGCTCACCACGAGACAGGGGGGATGAGCAGTACTTC.

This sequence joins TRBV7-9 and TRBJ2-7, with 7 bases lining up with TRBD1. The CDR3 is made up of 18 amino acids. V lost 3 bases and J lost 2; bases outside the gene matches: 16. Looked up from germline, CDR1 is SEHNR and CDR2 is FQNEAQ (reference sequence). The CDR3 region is CASSFIKSSDRVAYEQYF. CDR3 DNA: TGTGCCAGCAGCTTCATAAAGTCATCAGACAGGGTGGCCTACGAGCAGTACTTC. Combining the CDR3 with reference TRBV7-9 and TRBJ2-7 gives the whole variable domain DTGVSQNPRHKITKRGQNVTFRCDPISEHNRLYWYRQTLGQGPEFLTYFQNEAQLEKSRLLSDRFSAERPKGSFSTLEIQRTEQGDSAMYLCASSFIKSSDRVAYEQYFGPGTRLTVT.

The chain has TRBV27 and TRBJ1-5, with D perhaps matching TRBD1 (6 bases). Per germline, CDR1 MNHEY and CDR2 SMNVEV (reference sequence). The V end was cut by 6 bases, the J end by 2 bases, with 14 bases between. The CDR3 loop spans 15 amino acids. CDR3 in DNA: TGTGCCAGCAGCCCAGGGGTGGGGGGCAATCAGCCCCAGCATTTT. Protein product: CASSPGVGGNQPQHF.

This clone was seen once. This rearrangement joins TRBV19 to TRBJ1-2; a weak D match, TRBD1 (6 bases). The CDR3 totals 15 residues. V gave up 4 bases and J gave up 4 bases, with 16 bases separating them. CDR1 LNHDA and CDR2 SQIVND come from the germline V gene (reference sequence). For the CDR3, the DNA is TGTGCCAGTAGTACCGACAGACAGGCCCTCTATGGCTACACCTTC. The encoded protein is CASSTDRQALYGYTF. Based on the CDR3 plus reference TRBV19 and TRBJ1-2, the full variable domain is DGGITQSPKYLFRKEGQNVTLSCEQNLNHDAMYWYRQDPGQGLRLIYYSQIVNDFQKGDIAEGYSVSREKKESFPLTVTSAQKNPTAFYLCASSTDRQALYGYTFGSGTRLTVV.

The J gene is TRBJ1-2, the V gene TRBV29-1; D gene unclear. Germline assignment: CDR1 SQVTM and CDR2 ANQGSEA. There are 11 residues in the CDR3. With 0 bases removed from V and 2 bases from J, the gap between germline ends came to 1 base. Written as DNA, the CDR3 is TGCAGCGTTGAAGAGAACTATGGCTACACCTTC. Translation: CSVEENYGYTF.

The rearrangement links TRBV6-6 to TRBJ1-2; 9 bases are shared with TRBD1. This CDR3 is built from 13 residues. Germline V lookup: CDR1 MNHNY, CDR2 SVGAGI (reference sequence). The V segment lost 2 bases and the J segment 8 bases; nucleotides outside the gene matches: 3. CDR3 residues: CASSYTQGAGYTF. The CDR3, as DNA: TGTGCCAGCAGTTACACACAGGGGGCAGGCTACACCTTC.

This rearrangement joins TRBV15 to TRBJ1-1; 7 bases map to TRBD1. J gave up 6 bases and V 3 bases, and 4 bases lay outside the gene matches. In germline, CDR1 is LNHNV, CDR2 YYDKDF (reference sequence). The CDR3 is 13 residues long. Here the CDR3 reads CATSRTGSPEAFF. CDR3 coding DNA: TGTGCCACCAGCAGGACAGGGTCGCCTGAAGCTTTCTTT.

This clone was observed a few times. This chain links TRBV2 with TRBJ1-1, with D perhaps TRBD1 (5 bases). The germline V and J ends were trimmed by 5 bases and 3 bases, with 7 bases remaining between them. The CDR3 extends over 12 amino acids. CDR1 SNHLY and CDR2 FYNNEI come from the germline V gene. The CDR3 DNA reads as TGTGCCAGCAGTCAGGGTTACACTGAAGCTTTCTTT. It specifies CASSQGYTEAFF.

The CDR3 DNA reads as TGTGCCAGCTCGCCCCGGGGAGGTCACAGTACCTACGAGCAGTACTTC. It translates to CASSPRGGHSTYEQYF. The rearrangement links TRBV18 to TRBJ2-7; perhaps TRBD2 as D (6 bases). Germline-derived CDR1 and CDR2 are KGHSH and LQKENI. CDR3 length: 16 residues. Trimming took 6 bases from V and 2 from J, leaving 20 bases between them.

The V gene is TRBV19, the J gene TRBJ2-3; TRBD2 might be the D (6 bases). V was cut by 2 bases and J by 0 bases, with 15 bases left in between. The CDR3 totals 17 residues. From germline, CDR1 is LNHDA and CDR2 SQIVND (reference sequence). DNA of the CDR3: TGTGCCAGTAGTATACTTGGGACTCTCGAAAGCACAGATACGCAGTATTTT. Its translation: CASSILGTLESTDTQYF. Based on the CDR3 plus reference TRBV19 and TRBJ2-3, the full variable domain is DGGITQSPKYLFRKEGQNVTLSCEQNLNHDAMYWYRQDPGQGLRLIYYSQIVNDFQKGDIAEGYSVSREKKESFPLTVTSAQKNPTAFYLCASSILGTLESTDTQYFGPGTRLTVL.

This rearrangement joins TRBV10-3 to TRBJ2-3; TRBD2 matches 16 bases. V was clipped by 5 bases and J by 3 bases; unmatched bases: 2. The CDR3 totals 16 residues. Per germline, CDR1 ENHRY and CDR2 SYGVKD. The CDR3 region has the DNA TGTGCCATCAGTATGGGACTAGCGGGGGGGACAGATACGCAGTATTTT. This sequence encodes CAISMGLAGGTDTQYF.

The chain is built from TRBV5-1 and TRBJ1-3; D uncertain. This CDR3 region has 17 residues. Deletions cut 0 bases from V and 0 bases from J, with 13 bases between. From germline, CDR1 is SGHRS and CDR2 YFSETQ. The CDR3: CASSLDAEKYSGNTIYF. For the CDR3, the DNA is TGCGCCAGCAGCTTGGACGCCGAAAAATACTCTGGAAACACCATATATTTT.

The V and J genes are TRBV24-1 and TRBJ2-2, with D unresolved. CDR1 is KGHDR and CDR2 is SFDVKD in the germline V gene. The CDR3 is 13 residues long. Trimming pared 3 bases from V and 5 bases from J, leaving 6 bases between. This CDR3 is CATSDKVTGELFF. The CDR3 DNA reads TGTGCCACCAGTGATAAGGTAACCGGGGAGCTGTTTTTT.

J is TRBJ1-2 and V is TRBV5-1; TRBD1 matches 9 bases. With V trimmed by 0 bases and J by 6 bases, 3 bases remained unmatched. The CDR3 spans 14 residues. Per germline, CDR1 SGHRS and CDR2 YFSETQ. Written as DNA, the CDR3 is TGCGCCAGCAGCTTGGCTGGGACAGGGAATGGCTACACCTTC. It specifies CASSLAGTGNGYTF.

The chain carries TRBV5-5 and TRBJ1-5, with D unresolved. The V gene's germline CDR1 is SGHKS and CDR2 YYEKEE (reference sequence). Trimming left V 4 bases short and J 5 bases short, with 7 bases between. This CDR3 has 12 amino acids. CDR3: CASSLQDQPQHF. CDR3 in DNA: TGTGCCAGCAGCCTGCAGGATCAGCCCCAGCATTTT.

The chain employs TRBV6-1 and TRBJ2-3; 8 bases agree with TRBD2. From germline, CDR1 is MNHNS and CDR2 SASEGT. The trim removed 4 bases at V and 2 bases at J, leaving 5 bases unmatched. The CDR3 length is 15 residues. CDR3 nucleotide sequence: TGTGCCAGCAGTGGAGCGGGGGCCCTCACAGATACGCAGTATTTT. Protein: CASSGAGALTDTQYF.

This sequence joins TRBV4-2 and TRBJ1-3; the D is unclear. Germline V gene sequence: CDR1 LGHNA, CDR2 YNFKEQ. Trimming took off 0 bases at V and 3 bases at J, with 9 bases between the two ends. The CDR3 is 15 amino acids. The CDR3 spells CASSQEDWGGNTIYF. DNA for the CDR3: TGTGCCAGCAGCCAAGAGGACTGGGGTGGAAACACCATATATTTT.